This T cell receptor (beta chain) was sequenced during a study of beta chain features in type 1 diabetes. Regarding this clone: What it recognizes is unknown.

Germline CDR1 and CDR2: SGHNT and YYREEE (reference sequence). With 2 bases removed from V and 2 bases from J, the gap between germline ends came to 20 bases. This CDR3 spans 17 amino acids. Findings and limits, study-wide: Shortening that was moderate but significant affected the TCRB CDR3s of Type 1 diabetes patients in all four CD4+ subsets.

Investigators reverse transcribed all isolated RNA, so they sequenced expressed TCRB transcripts. The protocol was immunoSEQ multiplex PCR, while the TCRdb copy is restricted to in-frame clones and leaves out a portion. The table shows hundreds of thousands of clones, with roughly 13% occurring only once. The receptor was isolated from a man aged 18 to 30 with type 1 diabetes. V and J are TRBV5-4 and TRBJ2-7; D call uncertain. The sequenced material came from naive CD4+ T cells from blood. CDR3 DNA: TGTGCCAGCAGCTTCGTGCCCTTTGACCCACTCCCCTACGAGCAGTACTTC. It translates to CASSFVPFDPLPYEQYF.